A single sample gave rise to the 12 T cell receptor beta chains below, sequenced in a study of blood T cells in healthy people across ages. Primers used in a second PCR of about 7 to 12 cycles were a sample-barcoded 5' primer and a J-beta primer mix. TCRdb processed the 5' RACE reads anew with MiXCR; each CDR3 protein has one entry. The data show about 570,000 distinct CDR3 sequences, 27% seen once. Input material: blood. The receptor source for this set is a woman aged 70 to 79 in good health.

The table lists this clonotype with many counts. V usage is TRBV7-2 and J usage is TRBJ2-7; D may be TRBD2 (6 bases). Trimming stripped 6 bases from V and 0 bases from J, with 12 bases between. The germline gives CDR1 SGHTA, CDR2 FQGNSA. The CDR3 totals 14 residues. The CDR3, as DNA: TGTGCCAGCAGGACTATGGGGGGCTCCTACGAGCAGTACTTC. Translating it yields CASRTMGGSYEQYF.

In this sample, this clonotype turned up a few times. CDR3 sequence (DNA): TGCAGTGTTCCAAGGACAGGGGTGGAGACCCAGTACTTC. Translation: CSVPRTGVETQYF. The chain uses TRBV20-1 and TRBJ2-5, with TRBD1 matching over 9 bases. In germline, CDR1 is DFQATT, CDR2 SNEGSKA (reference sequence). This CDR3 is built from 13 residues. V was pared by 7 bases and J by 5 bases, with 8 bases of the junction left unmatched.

The CDR3 nucleotides are TGTGCCAGCAGCTCAAAGTCCGGGTTAGCGGGGGGCTCGAACACCGGGGAGCTGTTTTTT. It yields the protein CASSSKSGLAGGSNTGELFF. V is TRBV11-2 and J is TRBJ2-2; 10 bases agree with TRBD2. Germline V gives CDR1 SGHAT, CDR2 FQNNGV. The CDR3 loop spans 20 amino acids. Germline trimming cut 4 bases from V and 0 bases from J; bases unmatched to any gene: 14.

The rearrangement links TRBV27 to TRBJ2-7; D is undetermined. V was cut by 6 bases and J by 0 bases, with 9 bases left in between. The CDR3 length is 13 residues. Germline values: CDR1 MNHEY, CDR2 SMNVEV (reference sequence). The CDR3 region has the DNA TGTGCCAGCAGCCAGACTCCCTCCTACGAGCAGTACTTC. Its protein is CASSQTPSYEQYF.

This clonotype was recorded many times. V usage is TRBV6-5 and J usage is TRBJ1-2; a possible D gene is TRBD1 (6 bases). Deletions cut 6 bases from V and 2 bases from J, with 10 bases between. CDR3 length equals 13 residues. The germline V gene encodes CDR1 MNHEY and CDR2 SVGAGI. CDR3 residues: CASSPGQNYGYTF. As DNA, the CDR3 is TGTGCCAGCAGCCCTGGACAGAACTATGGCTACACCTTC.

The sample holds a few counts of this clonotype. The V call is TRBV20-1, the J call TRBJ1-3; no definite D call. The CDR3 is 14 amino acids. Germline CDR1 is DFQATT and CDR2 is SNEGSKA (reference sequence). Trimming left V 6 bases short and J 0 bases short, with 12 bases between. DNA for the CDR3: TGCAGTGCAATCAACAGTGTCTCTGGAAACACCATATATTTT. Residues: CSAINSVSGNTIYF.

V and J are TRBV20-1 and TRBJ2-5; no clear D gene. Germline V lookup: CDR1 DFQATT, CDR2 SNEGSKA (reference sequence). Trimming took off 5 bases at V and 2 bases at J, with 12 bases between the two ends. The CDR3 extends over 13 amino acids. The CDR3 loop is CSAGDSLQETQYF. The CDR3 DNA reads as TGCAGTGCTGGTGATAGCTTACAAGAGACCCAGTACTTC.

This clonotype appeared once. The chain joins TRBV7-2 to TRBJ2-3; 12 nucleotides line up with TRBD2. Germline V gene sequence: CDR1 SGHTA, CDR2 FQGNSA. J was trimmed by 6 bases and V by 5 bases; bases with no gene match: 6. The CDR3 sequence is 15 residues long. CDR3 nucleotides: TGTGCCAGCAGCCTAGTCGGGACTAGCGGGGATACGCAGTATTTT. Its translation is CASSLVGTSGDTQYF. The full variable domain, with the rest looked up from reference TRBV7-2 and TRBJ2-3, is GAGVSQSPSNKVTEKGKDVELRCDPISGHTALYWYRQSLGQGLEFLIYFQGNSAPDKSGLPSDRFSAERTGGSVSTLTIQRTQQEDSAVYLCASSLVGTSGDTQYFGPGTRLTVL.

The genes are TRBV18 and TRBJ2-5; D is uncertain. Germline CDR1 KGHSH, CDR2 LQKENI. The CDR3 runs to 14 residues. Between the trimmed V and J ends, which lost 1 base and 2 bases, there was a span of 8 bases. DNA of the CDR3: TGTGCCAGCTCACCACGTTCTCATCAAGAGACCCAGTACTTC. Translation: CASSPRSHQETQYF. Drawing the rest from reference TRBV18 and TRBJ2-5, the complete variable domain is NAGVMQNPRHLVRRRGQEARLRCSPMKGHSHVYWYRQLPEEGLKFMVYLQKENIIDESGMPKERFSAEFPKEGPSILRIQQVVRGDSAAYFCASSPRSHQETQYFGPGTRLLVL.

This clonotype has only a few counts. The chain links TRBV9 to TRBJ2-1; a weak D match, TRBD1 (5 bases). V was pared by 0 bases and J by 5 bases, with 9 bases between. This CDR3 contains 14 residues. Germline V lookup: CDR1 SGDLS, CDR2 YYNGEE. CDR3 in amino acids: CASSVVAGNNEQFF. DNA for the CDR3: TGTGCCAGCAGCGTAGTAGCAGGGAACAATGAGCAGTTCTTC.

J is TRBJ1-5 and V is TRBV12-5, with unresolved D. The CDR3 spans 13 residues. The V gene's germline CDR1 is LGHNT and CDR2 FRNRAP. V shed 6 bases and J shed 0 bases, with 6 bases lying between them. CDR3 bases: TGTGCTAGTGGGGATAATAGCAATCAGCCCCAGCATTTT. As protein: CASGDNSNQPQHF.

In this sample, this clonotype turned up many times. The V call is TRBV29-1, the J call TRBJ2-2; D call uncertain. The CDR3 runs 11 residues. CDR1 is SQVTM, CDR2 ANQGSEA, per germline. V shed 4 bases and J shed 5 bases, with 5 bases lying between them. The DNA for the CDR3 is TGCAGCGTTGGGGGTACCGGGGAGCTGTTTTTT. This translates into CSVGGTGELFF.